Only a few counts were recorded for the clone carrying this TCR beta chain. Negatively enriched CD4+ T cells were divided by CD45RA into naive and memory. Clones were sequenced by immunoSEQ multiplex PCR, and TCRdb holds only the in-frame ones, with some missing. The data contain about 660,000 clones, around 74% of them singletons. This sample was included in a study of shared clonotypes between healthy human individuals. V lost 8 bases and J 5 bases, leaving 12 bases between the germline ends. This CDR3 region has 13 residues. Germline-derived CDR1 and CDR2 are SGHVS and FQNEAQ. The chain joins TRBV7-8 to TRBJ1-4, with a weak D call TRBD1 (5 bases). This TCR was sampled from a woman between 25 and 40 years old in good health. The sequenced sample was memory CD4+ T cells sorted from blood. Subset noted: CD45RA-negative fraction. Written as DNA, the CDR3 is TGTGCCAGCGGTAACGGGGCGAATGAAAAACTGTTTTTT. It encodes CASGNGANEKLFF.